These 21 T cell receptor gamma chains share one sample of origin, sequenced in a study of Vδ1+ human thymocytes. Findings and caveats of the study: Thymic TRG and TRD repertoires appeared highly polyclonal.

The antigens these receptors bind are not known. Sequences come from RNA converted to cDNA by reverse transcription. Pooled V-gene forward primers with one constant-region reverse primer generated the CDR3 amplicons by multiplex PCR. TCRdb re-analyzed the multiplex PCR reads via CATT. Of 25,000 to 30,000 gamma-chain clones in the sample, 20% were seen once. The sample comprised Vdelta1+ gamma-delta thymocytes from the thymus. This sample's subset: FACS-sorted CD3+ TCRalphabeta- TCRVdelta1+ TCRVdelta2- thymocytes. The receptors were sampled from a boy under two years old who had congenital heart surgery.

This rearrangement joins TRGV9 to TRGJP1. This CDR3 contains 12 residues. The trim removed 6 bases at V and 4 bases at J, leaving 2 bases unmatched. Germline lookup yields CDR1 GITISATS and CDR2 ISYDGTV (reference sequence). This chain's CDR3 is CALWNTGWFKIF. CDR3 bases: TGTGCCTTGTGGAACACTGGTTGGTTCAAGATATTT.

This clone was observed a few times. V and J are TRGV9 and TRGJ1 or TRGJ2. With 3 bases clipped from V and 3 bases from J, the junction kept 8 bases outside the gene matches. Looked up from germline, CDR1 is GITISATS and CDR2 is ISYDGTV (reference sequence). This CDR3 spans 14 amino acids. CDR3 protein: CALWEPLSYYKKLF. CDR3 DNA: TGTGCCTTGTGGGAGCCTCTTTCTTATTATAAGAAACTCTTT.

This clone has a handful of counts. The chain carries TRGV4 and TRGJ1 or TRGJ2. V dropped 4 bases and J dropped 6; count of bases not matched to a gene: 6. The germline V gene has CDR1 EGSTGY and CDR2 YDSYTSSV. The CDR3 covers 12 residues. The CDR3 DNA sequence: TGTGCCACCTGGGACAAAATTTATAAGAAACTCTTT. Its translation: CATWDKIYKKLF.

This clone was counted only a few times. This rearrangement joins TRGV2 to TRGJ1 or TRGJ2. With V trimmed by 4 bases and J by 3 bases, 6 bases remained unmatched. The length of the CDR3 is 13 residues. Germline CDR1 EGSNGY, CDR2 YDSYNSKV. The CDR3 loop is CATWDNPYYKKLF. DNA of the CDR3: TGTGCCACCTGGGATAATCCTTATTATAAGAAACTCTTT.

This clone was picked up a small number of times. The chain recombines TRGV9 with TRGJ1 or TRGJ2. V lost 0 bases and J lost 7; bases outside the gene matches: 3. This CDR3 comprises 12 residues. Germline V gene data show CDR1 as GITISATS and CDR2 as ISYDGTV (reference sequence). In nucleotides, the CDR3 is TGTGCCTTGTGGGAGGTGGTGTATAAGAAACTCTTT. Its protein is CALWEVVYKKLF.

This clone was seen a few times. This chain links TRGV5 with TRGJ1 or TRGJ2. The CDR3 totals 16 residues. Germline values: CDR1 VINAFY, CDR2 YDVSNSKD. The trim removed 2 bases at V and 3 bases at J, leaving 13 bases unmatched. The DNA of the CDR3 is TGTGCCACCTGGGACAAGGTGAGGGGGATTTATTATAAGAAACTCTTT. This encodes CATWDKVRGIYYKKLF.

The chain joins TRGV4 to TRGJ1 or TRGJ2. J gave up 12 bases and V 2 bases, and 13 bases lay outside the gene matches. The CDR3 is 13 amino acids. CDR1 is EGSTGY, CDR2 YDSYTSSV, per germline. The DNA for the CDR3 is TGTGCCACCTGGGATGCTCACCCGGTTGTGAAACTCTTT. Amino acid sequence: CATWDAHPVVKLF.

This clone was seen only once. This chain uses TRGV5 with TRGJ1 or TRGJ2. Germline V gene sequence: CDR1 VINAFY, CDR2 YDVSNSKD. This CDR3 is 16 amino acids long. V lost 0 bases to trimming and J lost 3 bases; unmatched junction nucleotides: 11. The CDR3 sequence: CATWDRRGTSYYKKLF. Here the CDR3 DNA reads TGTGCCACCTGGGACAGGCGTGGAACCTCTTATTATAAGAAACTCTTT.

Comments on this clone: Other DNA sequences in this sample translate to the same CDR3. The chain couples TRGV4 to TRGJ1 or TRGJ2. This CDR3 region has 14 residues. Germline V gene lookup returns CDR1 EGSTGY and CDR2 YDSYTSSV. Trimming removed 2 bases from V and 0 bases from J; junction bases left unmatched: 4. The CDR3 reads CATWDASNYYKKLF. CDR3 in DNA: TGTGCCACCTGGGATGCGTCGAATTATTATAAGAAACTCTTT.

The chain links TRGV2 to TRGJ1 or TRGJ2. CDR3 length: 14 residues. The germline CDR1 and CDR2 sequences are EGSNGY and YDSYNSKV. With V trimmed by 0 bases and J by 7 bases, 9 bases remained unmatched. As DNA, the CDR3 is TGTGCCACCTGGGACGGGCGGAGGGAATATAAGAAACTCTTT. Its protein product is CATWDGRREYKKLF.

The table lists this clone with a few counts. The chain carries TRGV9 and TRGJ1 or TRGJ2. The CDR3 has 16 residues. Germline trimming cut 0 bases from V and 4 bases from J; bases unmatched to any gene: 12. Germline values: CDR1 GITISATS, CDR2 ISYDGTV (reference sequence). In DNA form, the CDR3 reads TGTGCCTTGTGGGAGGTGCAAGGACTCCTGTATTATAAGAAACTCTTT. It encodes CALWEVQGLLYYKKLF.

A remark on this clone: The same CDR3 is also encoded by other DNA sequences in this sample. The chain combines TRGV8 with TRGJ1 or TRGJ2. The CDR3 is made up of 13 amino acids. V lost 2 bases to trimming and J lost 1 base; unmatched junction nucleotides: 2. The germline CDR1 and CDR2 sequences are VENAVY and YDSYNSRV. CDR3 protein: CATWDTNYYKKLF. As DNA, the CDR3 is TGTGCCACCTGGGATACCAATTATTATAAGAAACTCTTT.

This clone was counted between two and nine times. A much larger clone differs from this one at a single base, so this may be a read error. The sample carries other DNA sequences with the same CDR3. V and J are TRGV9 and TRGJP. This CDR3 spans 16 amino acids. CDR1 and CDR2 from the germline V gene are GITISATS and ISYDGTV (reference sequence). CDR3 amino acids: CALWEVQELGKKIKVF. The CDR3 nucleotides read TGCGCCTTGTGGGAGGTGCAAGAGTTGGGCAAAAAAATCAAGGTATTT.

A few counts support this clone. The chain combines TRGV9 with TRGJ1 or TRGJ2. Germline V CDR1 and CDR2: GITISATS, ISYDGTV (reference sequence). V trimming: 1 base; J trimming: 15 bases; junction bases outside the gene matches: 15. There are 13 residues in the CDR3. The CDR3 sequence is CALWEVKTWVGLF. The CDR3 DNA reads as TGTGCCTTGTGGGAGGTCAAGACTTGGGTTGGACTCTTT.

The rearrangement links TRGV9 to TRGJ1 or TRGJ2. The J segment lost 7 bases and the V segment lost 0 bases, leaving 9 bases of the junction unmatched. CDR1 and CDR2 from the germline V gene are GITISATS and ISYDGTV (reference sequence). There are 14 residues in the CDR3. CDR3 in amino acids: CALWEVREKYKKLF. The CDR3 DNA sequence: TGTGCCTTGTGGGAGGTGAGGGAAAAGTATAAGAAACTCTTT.

The V and J genes are TRGV9 and TRGJ1 or TRGJ2. The germline V gene has CDR1 GITISATS and CDR2 ISYDGTV (reference sequence). This CDR3 spans 13 amino acids. The junction had 8 bases not matched to a gene; V was cut back by 0 bases and J by 9 bases. CDR3 nucleotide sequence: TGTGCCTTGTGGGAGGTGCAAAGGGCTAAGAAACTCTTT. Translation gives CALWEVQRAKKLF.

This clone rates as medium-sized. The chain combines TRGV8 with TRGJP2. The V gene end was trimmed by 1 base and the J gene end by 4 bases; junction bases not matched to a gene: 0. Looked up from germline, CDR1 is VENAVY and CDR2 is YDSYNSRV. The CDR3 loop spans 13 amino acids. The CDR3 DNA sequence: TGTGCCACCTGGGATAGTAGTGATTGGATCAAGACGTTT. Its protein product is CATWDSSDWIKTF.

The chain couples TRGV5 to TRGJP1. The V gene's germline CDR1 is VINAFY and CDR2 YDVSNSKD. CDR3 length: 18 amino acids. With V trimmed by 0 bases and J by 0 bases, 10 bases remained unmatched. CDR3 sequence reads: CATWDRPLPYTTGWFKIF. The DNA of the CDR3 is TGTGCCACCTGGGACAGGCCCCTCCCTTATACCACTGGTTGGTTCAAGATATTT.

The gene calls are TRGV3 and TRGJP2. J was trimmed by 9 bases and V by 0 bases; bases with no gene match: 4. Germline assignment: CDR1 VTNTFY and CDR2 YDVSTARD (reference sequence). The CDR3 has 13 amino acids. The chain's CDR3 is CATWDRHNWIKTF. The CDR3 nucleotides are TGTGCCACCTGGGACAGGCACAATTGGATCAAGACGTTT.

This clone turned up a few times. The chain carries TRGV9 and TRGJ1 or TRGJ2. This CDR3 is 13 amino acids long. From germline, CDR1 is GITISATS and CDR2 ISYDGTV (reference sequence). J gave up 8 bases and V 0 bases, and 7 bases lay outside the gene matches. In nucleotides, the CDR3 is TGTGCCTTGTGGGAGGTGACCCTGAATAAGAAACTCTTT. Translation: CALWEVTLNKKLF.

V usage is TRGV9 and J usage is TRGJP1. CDR1 and CDR2 from the germline V gene are GITISATS and ISYDGTV (reference sequence). With 0 bases clipped from V and 8 bases from J, the junction kept 12 bases outside the gene matches. The CDR3 covers 16 residues. CDR3 coding DNA: TGTGCCTTGTGGGAGGTGATGATGAATTTGGGTTGGTTCAAGATATTT. Its translation: CALWEVMMNLGWFKIF.